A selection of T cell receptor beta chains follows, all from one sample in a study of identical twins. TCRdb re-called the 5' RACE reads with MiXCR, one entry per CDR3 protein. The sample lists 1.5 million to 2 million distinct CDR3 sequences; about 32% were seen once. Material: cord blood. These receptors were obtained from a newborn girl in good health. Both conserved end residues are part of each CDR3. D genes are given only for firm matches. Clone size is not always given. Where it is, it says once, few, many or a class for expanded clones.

CDR3 protein: CASSKGDSFPDEKLFF
CDR3 DNA: TGTGCCAGCAGCAAAGGGGACAGTTTCCCGGATGAAAAACTGTTTTTT
V gene: TRBV21-1
D gene: -
clone size: few
J gene: TRBJ1-4
CDR3 length: 16

CDR3 protein: CASSLQRWSNQPQHF
CDR3 DNA: TGTGCCAGCAGTTTACAGAGGTGGAGCAATCAGCCCCAGCATTTT
V gene: TRBV12-3/TRBV12-4
D gene: -
clone size: -
J gene: TRBJ1-5
CDR3 length: 15

CDR3 protein: CAISQGTVPYEQYF
CDR3 DNA: TGTGCCATCAGTCAGGGGACAGTCCCCTACGAGCAGTACTTC
V gene: TRBV10-3
D gene: TRBD1
clone size: few
J gene: TRBJ2-7
CDR3 length: 14

CDR3 protein: CASSPDWDSQPQHF
CDR3 DNA: TGTGCCAGCAGTCCAGACTGGGATAGTCAGCCCCAGCATTTT
V gene: TRBV12-3/TRBV12-4
D gene: -
clone size: -
J gene: TRBJ1-5
CDR3 length: 14

CDR3 protein: CASSQDTLAGAYEQYF
CDR3 DNA: TGTGCCAGCAGCCAAGATACACTAGCGGGAGCCTACGAGCAGTACTTC
V gene: TRBV3-1
D gene: TRBD2
clone size: few
J gene: TRBJ2-7
CDR3 length: 16

CDR3 protein: CASRSAGYEQYF
CDR3 DNA: TGTGCCAGCAGATCAGCGGGATACGAGCAGTACTTC
V gene: TRBV28
D gene: TRBD2
clone size: -
J gene: TRBJ2-7
CDR3 length: 12

CDR3 protein: CASSYPTGHYPYNEQFF
CDR3 DNA: TGTGCCAGCAGTTACCCCACGGGACACTACCCCTACAATGAGCAGTTCTTC
V gene: TRBV6-2/TRBV6-3
D gene: -
clone size: -
J gene: TRBJ2-1
CDR3 length: 17

CDR3 protein: CASSLLSRTSSYEQYF
CDR3 DNA: TGCGCCAGCAGCCTCCTCTCTAGGACTAGCTCCTACGAGCAGTACTTC
V gene: TRBV5-1
D gene: TRBD2
clone size: -
J gene: TRBJ2-7
CDR3 length: 16

CDR3 protein: CASSVSGRAYNEQFF
CDR3 DNA: TGTGCCAGCAGCGTAAGCGGGAGGGCCTACAATGAGCAGTTCTTC
V gene: TRBV9
D gene: TRBD2
clone size: many
J gene: TRBJ2-1
CDR3 length: 15

CDR3 protein: CASSTPGLGFFEQFF
CDR3 DNA: TGTGCCAGCAGTACACCGGGACTAGGGTTTTTTGAGCAGTTCTTC
V gene: TRBV28
D gene: TRBD2
clone size: -
J gene: TRBJ2-1
CDR3 length: 15

CDR3 protein: CASSLGDYEQFF
CDR3 DNA: TGTGCCAGCAGCTTGGGGGACTACGAGCAGTTCTTC
V gene: TRBV5-6
D gene: TRBD2
clone size: -
J gene: TRBJ2-1
CDR3 length: 12

CDR3 protein: CASSVARNGNEQFF
CDR3 DNA: TGTGCCAGCAGCGTAGCCCGTAATGGGAATGAGCAGTTCTTC
V gene: TRBV9
D gene: -
clone size: few
J gene: TRBJ2-1
CDR3 length: 14

CDR3 protein: CASSLHRGRRNTEAFF
CDR3 DNA: TGCGCCAGCAGCTTGCACAGGGGGCGGAGGAACACTGAAGCTTTCTTT
V gene: TRBV5-1
D gene: TRBD1
clone size: -
J gene: TRBJ1-1
CDR3 length: 16

CDR3 protein: CSAATSYEQYF
CDR3 DNA: TGCAGTGCCGCCACTAGTTACGAGCAGTACTTC
V gene: TRBV20-1
D gene: -
clone size: few
J gene: TRBJ2-7
CDR3 length: 11

CDR3 protein: CASRPGTARTDTQYF
CDR3 DNA: TGTGCCAGCAGGCCCGGGACAGCTCGCACAGATACGCAGTATTTT
V gene: TRBV6-6
D gene: TRBD1
clone size: few
J gene: TRBJ2-3
CDR3 length: 15

CDR3 protein: CAISESLGGRSYEQYF
CDR3 DNA: TGTGCCATCAGTGAATCCTTAGGGGGTCGTTCCTACGAGCAGTACTTC
V gene: TRBV2
D gene: -
clone size: few
J gene: TRBJ2-7
CDR3 length: 16

CDR3 protein: CASSQDGTSVPDTQYF
CDR3 DNA: TGTGCCAGCAGCCAAGACGGGACTAGCGTCCCAGATACGCAGTATTTT
V gene: TRBV4-2
D gene: TRBD2
clone size: -
J gene: TRBJ2-3
CDR3 length: 16

CDR3 protein: CASSRQGYGDTQYF
CDR3 DNA: TGTGCCAGCAGCCGCCAGGGGTATGGAGATACGCAGTATTTT
V gene: TRBV5-4
D gene: -
clone size: many
J gene: TRBJ2-3
CDR3 length: 14

CDR3 protein: CSASGSRTDTQYF
CDR3 DNA: TGCAGTGCTAGTGGCTCCCGCACAGATACGCAGTATTTT
V gene: TRBV20-1
D gene: -
clone size: few
J gene: TRBJ2-3
CDR3 length: 13

CDR3 protein: CSARTGAVYEQYF
CDR3 DNA: TGCAGTGCTAGGACTGGGGCAGTCTACGAGCAGTACTTC
V gene: TRBV20-1
D gene: -
clone size: -
J gene: TRBJ2-7
CDR3 length: 13

CDR3 protein: CATSSRWGSKNIQYF
CDR3 DNA: TGTGCCACCAGCAGCCGGTGGGGGAGCAAAAACATTCAGTACTTC
V gene: TRBV15
D gene: -
clone size: -
J gene: TRBJ2-4
CDR3 length: 15

CDR3 protein: CASSPQGVNTDTQYF
CDR3 DNA: TGTGCCAGCAGCCCTCAGGGGGTGAACACAGATACGCAGTATTTT
V gene: TRBV12-3/TRBV12-4
D gene: TRBD1
clone size: few
J gene: TRBJ2-3
CDR3 length: 15

CDR3 protein: CASSWDSPLNTEAFF
CDR3 DNA: TGTGCCAGCAGCTGGGACAGCCCTTTGAACACTGAAGCTTTCTTT
V gene: TRBV7-2
D gene: TRBD1
clone size: -
J gene: TRBJ1-1
CDR3 length: 15

CDR3 protein: CSASSSGHGSYDEQFF
CDR3 DNA: TGCAGTGCTAGTTCTAGCGGCCACGGCTCCTACGATGAGCAGTTCTTC
V gene: TRBV20-1
D gene: TRBD2
clone size: -
J gene: TRBJ2-1
CDR3 length: 16

CDR3 protein: CSAGTYSSYNEQFF
CDR3 DNA: TGCAGTGCAGGGACCTACAGCTCCTACAATGAGCAGTTCTTC
V gene: TRBV20-1
D gene: -
clone size: -
J gene: TRBJ2-1
CDR3 length: 14

CDR3 protein: CASSLYGTGISGANVLTF
CDR3 DNA: TGCGCCAGCAGCTTGTATGGGACAGGGATCTCTGGGGCCAACGTCCTGACTTTC
V gene: TRBV5-1
D gene: TRBD1
clone size: few
J gene: TRBJ2-6
CDR3 length: 18